This T cell receptor beta chain stems from a study of cytomegalovirus exposure and HLA in healthy donors. This PCR relied on a set of 60 Vbeta primers and 13 Jbeta primers. TCRdb's table, derived via immunoSEQ multiplex PCR, lists solely in-frame clones and lacks some. The table shows some 140,000 clones, with more than 75% occurring only once. The CDR3 contains 17 residues. Germline CDR1 and CDR2: SGHTA and FQGNSA. Trimming shortened V by 1 base and J by 4 bases, and 19 bases separated the two germline ends. The sequence was collected from a male donor in good health and CMV-seronegative. The V and J genes are TRBV7-2 and TRBJ1-1, with TRBD1 as a possible D gene (5 bases). Sequenced: PBMCs. The CDR3 region has the DNA TGTGCCAGCAGCTTAGAGCCAGGGAATATTTGGGGCACTGAAGCTTTCTTT. Translated: CASSLEPGNIWGTEAFF.